The 12 T cell receptor beta chains reported below all come from one sample, sequenced in a study of tumor-infiltrating lymphocytes in oesophageal squamous cell carcinoma. In TCRdb, the PCR reads were re-called with MiXCR into one record per CDR3 protein. This repertoire shows about 17,000 distinct CDR3 sequences, 47% found once; its top ten account for around 42%. Material for sequencing was normal esophageal tissue next to the tumor. These receptors were collected from a female donor with esophageal squamous cell carcinoma.

This rearrangement joins TRBV6-6 to TRBJ2-3, with 8 positions matching TRBD1. J was trimmed by 1 base and V by 8 bases; bases with no gene match: 8. The germline V gene encodes CDR1 MNHNY and CDR2 SVGAGI (reference sequence). The CDR3 length is 15 residues. CDR3: CASCFDRGRTDTQYF. CDR3 coding DNA: TGTGCCAGCTGTTTTGACAGGGGCCGCACAGATACGCAGTATTTT.

The chain combines TRBV6-6 with TRBJ2-4; D is unclear. Gene TRBJ2-7 matches the end of the DNA better, so the J call may be wrong. The CDR3 sequence is 12 residues long. Germline V CDR1 and CDR2: MNHNY, SVGAGI (reference sequence). DNA for the CDR3: TGTGCCAGCAGTGTTCAGATCTACGAGCAGTACTTC. Protein product: CASSVQIYEQYF.

The table lists this clonotype with a few counts. The chain uses TRBV7-9 and TRBJ2-2; no firm D call. The CDR3 has 13 amino acids. CDR1 and CDR2 (germline): SEHNR, FQNEAQ (reference sequence). V dropped 4 bases and J dropped 4 bases, with 7 bases sitting between them. This CDR3 reads CASSSESTGELFF. CDR3 sequence (DNA): TGTGCCAGCAGCTCCGAAAGCACCGGGGAGCTGTTTTTT.

The V gene is TRBV7-9, the J gene TRBJ2-3, with TRBD2 matching over 10 bases. Trimming took 1 base from V and 6 from J; bases not matched to a gene: 4. This CDR3 is 15 amino acids long. Germline loops: CDR1 SEHNR, CDR2 FQNEAQ (reference sequence). CDR3 nucleotide sequence: TGTGCCAGCAGCTTAGTGCTAGCGGGAGCCGATACGCAGTATTTT. This translates into CASSLVLAGADTQYF.

The gene calls are TRBV7-3 and TRBJ2-5, with 11 bases fitting TRBD2. V trimming: 5 bases; J trimming: 11 bases; junction bases outside the gene matches: 16. CDR1 and CDR2 from the germline V gene are SGHTA and FQGTGA. The CDR3 sequence is 16 residues long. Here the CDR3 reads CASSNSGGATYNEQYF. The CDR3 DNA follows: TGTGCCAGCAGCAATAGCGGGGGGGCTACTTACAATGAGCAGTACTTC.

This clonotype appeared a few times. The chain uses TRBV10-2 and TRBJ2-1; TRBD2 is a possible D gene (6 bases). CDR3 length: 14 residues. V was pared by 8 bases and J by 0 bases, with 11 bases between. Germline values: CDR1 WSHSY, CDR2 SAAADI. The CDR3 DNA follows: TGCGCCAGCGCGTTCGGGAGCTCCTACAATGAGCAGTTCTTC. Translating gives CASAFGSSYNEQFF.

With regard to this clonotype: A much larger clone lies one base from this, so it may be a read error. The V call is TRBV20-1, the J call TRBJ2-7; 11 bases fit TRBD2. With V trimmed by 0 bases and J by 7 bases, 17 bases remained unmatched. CDR3 size: 18 residues. Germline loops: CDR1 DFQATT, CDR2 SNEGSKA (reference sequence). The CDR3 spells CSARDPKKTSGKNNEQYF. CDR3 sequence (DNA): TGCAGTGCTAGAGATCCGAAAAAGACTAGCGGGAAGAACAATGAGCAGTACTTC.

In this sample, this clonotype turned up many times. V is TRBV7-6 and J is TRBJ2-1; D is unclear. Gene TRBJ2-7 matches the end of the DNA better, so the J call may be wrong. Germline V gene data show CDR1 as SGHVS and CDR2 as FNYEAQ. The CDR3 spans 13 residues. CDR3 DNA: TGTGCCAGCAGCTTAGTTCTAAGCTACGAGCAGTACTTC. It is translated as CASSLVLSYEQYF.

This clonotype was seen at least ten times. A read error is possible here, since a much larger clone lies one base away. The chain employs TRBV7-2 and TRBJ2-5; D is possibly TRBD2 (6 bases). The CDR3 spans 14 residues. Germline V gives CDR1 SGHTA, CDR2 FQGNSA. V gave up 5 bases and J gave up 11 bases, with 21 bases separating them. The CDR3 DNA sequence: TGTGCCAGCAGCATTGGACTACATAACAATGAGCAGTACTTC. It encodes CASSIGLHNNEQYF.

This clonotype was seen repeatedly, ten times or more. J is TRBJ2-2 and V is TRBV27; TRBD2 might be the D (6 bases). With 3 bases removed from V and 6 bases from J, the gap between germline ends came to 11 bases. Per the germline V gene, CDR1 is MNHEY and CDR2 is SMNVEV (reference sequence). This CDR3 has 14 residues. DNA of the CDR3: TGTGCCAGCAGTTTTACGGGAGCCTCCGGGGAGCTGTTTTTT. Translation gives CASSFTGASGELFF.

This clonotype was detected only a few times. This sequence joins TRBV7-2 and TRBJ1-1; the D is unclear. Per the germline V gene, CDR1 is SGHTA and CDR2 is FQGNSA. V was cut by 6 bases and J by 0 bases, with 8 bases left in between. The CDR3 sequence is 13 residues long. In DNA, the CDR3 is TGTGCCAGCAGTCCACAGATGAACACTGAAGCTTTCTTT. Translation: CASSPQMNTEAFF.

The table lists this clonotype with many counts. The rearrangement links TRBV6-2 or TRBV6-3 to TRBJ1-1; TRBD1 matches at 7 bases. From germline, CDR1 is MNHEY and CDR2 SVGEGT. The V and J ends lost 8 bases and 0 bases, in that order; junction bases with no gene match: 3. The CDR3 contains 13 residues. Here the CDR3 reads CASQGQMNTEAFF. The CDR3 DNA reads TGTGCCAGCCAGGGACAGATGAACACTGAAGCTTTCTTT.